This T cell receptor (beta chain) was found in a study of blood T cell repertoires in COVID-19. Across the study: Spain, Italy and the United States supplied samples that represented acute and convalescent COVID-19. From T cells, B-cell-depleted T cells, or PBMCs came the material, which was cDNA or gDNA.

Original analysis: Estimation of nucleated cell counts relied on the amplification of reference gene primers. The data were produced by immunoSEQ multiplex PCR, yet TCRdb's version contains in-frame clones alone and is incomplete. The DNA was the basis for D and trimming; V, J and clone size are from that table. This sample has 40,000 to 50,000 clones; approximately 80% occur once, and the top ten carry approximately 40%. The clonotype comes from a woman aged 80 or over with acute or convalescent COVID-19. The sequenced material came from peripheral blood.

The CDR3 sequence: CAISGADRGYGNQPQHF. As DNA, the CDR3 is TGTGCCATCAGTGGTGCCGACAGGGGATATGGCAATCAGCCCCAGCATTTT. V is TRBV10-3 and J is TRBJ1-5; TRBD1 aligns across 8 bases. The CDR3 runs to 17 residues. The ends lost 4 bases at V and 2 bases at J; junction bases unmatched: 10. Germline V gene data show CDR1 as ENHRY and CDR2 as SYGVKD.